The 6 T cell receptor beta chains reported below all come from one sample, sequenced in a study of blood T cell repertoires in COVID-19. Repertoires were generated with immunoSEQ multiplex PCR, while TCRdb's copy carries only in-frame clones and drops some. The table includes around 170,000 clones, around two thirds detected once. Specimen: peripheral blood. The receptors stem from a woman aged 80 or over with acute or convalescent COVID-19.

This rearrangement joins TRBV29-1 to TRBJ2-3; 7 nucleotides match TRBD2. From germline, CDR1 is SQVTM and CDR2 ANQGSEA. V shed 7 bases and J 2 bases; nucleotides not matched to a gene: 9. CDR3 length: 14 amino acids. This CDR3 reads CSGRGDSYTDTQYF. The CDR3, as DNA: TGCAGCGGCCGGGGGGACTCGTACACAGATACGCAGTATTTT.

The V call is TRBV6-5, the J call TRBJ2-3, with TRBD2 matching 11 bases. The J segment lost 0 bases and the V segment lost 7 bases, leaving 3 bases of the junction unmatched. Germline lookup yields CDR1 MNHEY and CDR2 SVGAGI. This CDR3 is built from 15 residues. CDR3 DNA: TGTGCCAGCACAGGGACTAGCGGAAGCACAGATACGCAGTATTTT. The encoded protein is CASTGTSGSTDTQYF.

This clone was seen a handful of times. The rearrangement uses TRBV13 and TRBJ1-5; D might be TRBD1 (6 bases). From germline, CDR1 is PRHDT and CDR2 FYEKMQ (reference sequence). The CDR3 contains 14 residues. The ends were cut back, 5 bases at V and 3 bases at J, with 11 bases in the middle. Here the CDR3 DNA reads TGTGCCAGCAGCCAGGACAGAGACAATCAGCCCCAGCATTTT. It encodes CASSQDRDNQPQHF.

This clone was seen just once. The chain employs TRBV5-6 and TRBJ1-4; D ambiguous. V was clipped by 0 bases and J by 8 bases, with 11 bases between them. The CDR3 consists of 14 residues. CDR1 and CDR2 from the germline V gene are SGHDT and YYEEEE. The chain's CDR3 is CASSLGPRFEKLFF. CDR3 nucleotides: TGTGCCAGCAGCTTGGGTCCCAGGTTCGAAAAACTGTTTTTT.

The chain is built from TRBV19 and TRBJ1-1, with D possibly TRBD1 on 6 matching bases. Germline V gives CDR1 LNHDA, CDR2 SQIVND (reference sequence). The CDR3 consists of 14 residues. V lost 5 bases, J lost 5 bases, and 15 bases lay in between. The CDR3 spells CASSASTGFTEAFF. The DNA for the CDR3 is TGTGCCAGTAGTGCCTCGACAGGTTTTACTGAAGCTTTCTTT.

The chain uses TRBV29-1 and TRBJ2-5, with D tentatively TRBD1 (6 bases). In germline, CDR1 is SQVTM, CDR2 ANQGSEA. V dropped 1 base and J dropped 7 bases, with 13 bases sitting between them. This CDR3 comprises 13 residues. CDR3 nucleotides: TGCAGCGTTGAAGGGACAGCTTTTGGGACCCAGTACTTC. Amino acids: CSVEGTAFGTQYF.